A selection of T cell receptor beta chains follows, all from one sample in a study of beta chain features in type 1 diabetes. Generated by immunoSEQ multiplex PCR, the TCRdb table keeps only in-frame clones and is missing some. The sample yields more than 150,000 clones, just over 9% seen once. Source material: central memory CD4+ T cells from blood. These receptors were obtained from a young woman in good health. Both conserved end residues are part of each CDR3. The D gene is left open where the match is weak. Clone size appears in some rows only: once, few, many, or a class for an expanded clone.

abundance: -
d_gene: TRBD1
v_gene: TRBV4-1
j_gene: TRBJ1-6
CDR3nt: TGCGCCAGCAGCCTTTTACAGGGGGCGAGGGATTCACCCCTCCACTTT
CDR3aa: CASSLLQGARDSPLHF

abundance: few
d_gene: -
v_gene: TRBV30
j_gene: TRBJ2-7
CDR3nt: TGTGCCTTTGAGGAACAGGGCGGCGAGCAGTACTTC
CDR3aa: CAFEEQGGEQYF

abundance: -
d_gene: TRBD2
v_gene: TRBV19
j_gene: TRBJ2-5
CDR3nt: TGTGCCAGTAGTATTACCCGTAGCGGGGGCCTCGAGACCCAGTACTTC
CDR3aa: CASSITRSGGLETQYF

abundance: -
d_gene: TRBD2
v_gene: TRBV4-2
j_gene: TRBJ2-3
CDR3nt: TGTGCCAGCAGCCAAGAGGGGATTGTCGGGGGGGCGGATACGCAGTATTTT
CDR3aa: CASSQEGIVGGADTQYF

abundance: -
d_gene: -
v_gene: TRBV5-1
j_gene: TRBJ2-7
CDR3nt: TGCGCCAGCAGCTTGGAGGCAGGGCCCCACGAGCAGTACTTC
CDR3aa: CASSLEAGPHEQYF

abundance: -
d_gene: TRBD1
v_gene: TRBV6-5
j_gene: TRBJ2-5
CDR3nt: TGTGCCAGCAGGGATCAGGGGGCGGAGACCCAGTACTTC
CDR3aa: CASRDQGAETQYF

abundance: -
d_gene: -
v_gene: TRBV11-2
j_gene: TRBJ2-5
CDR3nt: TGTGCCAGCAGCCGACAGCCCGAAGAGACCCAGTACTTC
CDR3aa: CASSRQPEETQYF

abundance: few
d_gene: -
v_gene: TRBV5-1
j_gene: TRBJ2-1
CDR3nt: TGCGCCAGCAGCCTAGAGTTCAATGAGCAGTTCTTC
CDR3aa: CASSLEFNEQFF

abundance: few
d_gene: -
v_gene: TRBV29-1
j_gene: TRBJ1-3
CDR3nt: TGCAGCGTTCTCGGCTCTGGAAACACCATATATTTT
CDR3aa: CSVLGSGNTIYF

abundance: few
d_gene: TRBD2
v_gene: TRBV19
j_gene: TRBJ2-1
CDR3nt: TGTGCCAGTAGTATAACCGGGACTAGCGGAAATGAGCAGTTCTTC
CDR3aa: CASSITGTSGNEQFF

abundance: -
d_gene: -
v_gene: TRBV19
j_gene: TRBJ2-7
CDR3nt: TGTGCCAGTAGTATTAGAGGCGAGCAGTACTTC
CDR3aa: CASSIRGEQYF

abundance: -
d_gene: -
v_gene: TRBV5-4
j_gene: TRBJ2-5
CDR3nt: TGTGCCAGCAGCTTAACGGGGGACTACCAAGAGACCCAGTACTTC
CDR3aa: CASSLTGDYQETQYF

abundance: few
d_gene: TRBD2
v_gene: TRBV9
j_gene: TRBJ2-3
CDR3nt: TGTGCCAGCACGGCGTCGGCGGGAGGGATGAGCACAGATACGCAGTATTTT
CDR3aa: CASTASAGGMSTDTQYF

abundance: few
d_gene: -
v_gene: TRBV19
j_gene: TRBJ1-1
CDR3nt: TGTGCCAGTAAAAGAGGGGCAGGGGACGTTGAAGCTTTCTTT
CDR3aa: CASKRGAGDVEAFF

abundance: -
d_gene: -
v_gene: TRBV11-3
j_gene: TRBJ1-1
CDR3nt: TGTGCCAGCAGTCAGACAGTCAACACTGAAGCTTTCTTT
CDR3aa: CASSQTVNTEAFF

abundance: few
d_gene: -
v_gene: TRBV2
j_gene: TRBJ1-2
CDR3nt: TGTGCCAGCAGTGAAACTTTAGGGGACTATGGCTACACCTTC
CDR3aa: CASSETLGDYGYTF

abundance: -
d_gene: -
v_gene: TRBV30
j_gene: TRBJ1-3
CDR3nt: TGTGCCTGGAGTGTACTATTGTCAGCCTCTGGAAACACCATATATTTT
CDR3aa: CAWSVLLSASGNTIYF

abundance: few
d_gene: -
v_gene: TRBV5-4
j_gene: TRBJ1-1
CDR3nt: TGTGCCAGCAGCTTGATCCAGGGGATCCACACTGAAGCTTTCTTT
CDR3aa: CASSLIQGIHTEAFF

abundance: few
d_gene: -
v_gene: TRBV5-6
j_gene: TRBJ2-5
CDR3nt: TGTGCCAGCAGCTTAAGGCAGGGGGGTTTGGAGACCCAGTACTTC
CDR3aa: CASSLRQGGLETQYF

abundance: -
d_gene: -
v_gene: TRBV4-2
j_gene: TRBJ2-1
CDR3nt: TGTGCCAGCAGCCAAGAAGGAGGGGGCCCCACCTACAATGAGCAGTTCTTC
CDR3aa: CASSQEGGGPTYNEQFF

abundance: -
d_gene: TRBD1
v_gene: TRBV19
j_gene: TRBJ1-5
CDR3nt: TGTGCCAGTAGTAGGGGACAGGGCCAGCCCCAGCATTTT
CDR3aa: CASSRGQGQPQHF

abundance: few
d_gene: -
v_gene: TRBV5-4
j_gene: TRBJ2-4
CDR3nt: TGTGCCAGCAGCTTACCGGACATACAAAACATTCAGTACTTC
CDR3aa: CASSLPDIQNIQYF

abundance: few
d_gene: TRBD1
v_gene: TRBV30
j_gene: TRBJ1-5
CDR3nt: TGTGCCTGGAGTGTACCAGGACAGGGAGCCAATCAGCCCCAGCATTTT
CDR3aa: CAWSVPGQGANQPQHF

abundance: -
d_gene: TRBD2
v_gene: TRBV7-3
j_gene: TRBJ2-1
CDR3nt: TGTGCCAGCAGCTTAGTATACGCGGGGGGGCTCAATGAGCAGTTCTTC
CDR3aa: CASSLVYAGGLNEQFF

abundance: few
d_gene: TRBD2
v_gene: TRBV4-3
j_gene: TRBJ2-7
CDR3nt: TGCGCCAGCAGCCAACCGGGACTAGCGGGGGGACTATCCTACGAGCAGTACTTC
CDR3aa: CASSQPGLAGGLSYEQYF

abundance: few
d_gene: -
v_gene: TRBV7-9
j_gene: TRBJ1-1
CDR3nt: TGTGCCAGCAGCTTAGCGGGCTGGACTGAAGCTTTCTTT
CDR3aa: CASSLAGWTEAFF

abundance: few
d_gene: -
v_gene: TRBV18
j_gene: TRBJ2-7
CDR3nt: TGTGCCAGCTCACCACCGTTGGGGGCCGGCAACGAGCAGTACTTC
CDR3aa: CASSPPLGAGNEQYF

abundance: few
d_gene: TRBD1
v_gene: TRBV2
j_gene: TRBJ1-4
CDR3nt: TGTGCCAGCACTAAAGGGGGACAGGGAGAGGAAAAACTGTTTTTT
CDR3aa: CASTKGGQGEEKLFF

abundance: -
d_gene: TRBD1
v_gene: TRBV5-1
j_gene: TRBJ1-2
CDR3nt: TGCGCCAGCAGCTTGGCCGGACAGGGGGCTGGCTACACCTTC
CDR3aa: CASSLAGQGAGYTF

abundance: few
d_gene: -
v_gene: TRBV28
j_gene: TRBJ1-4
CDR3nt: TGTGCCAGCAGTCCGGGTCAGTTGAAGGGGAAACTGTTTTTT
CDR3aa: CASSPGQLKGKLFF

abundance: -
d_gene: -
v_gene: TRBV27
j_gene: TRBJ1-6
CDR3nt: TGTGCCAGCAGTCCGGACAGCTATAATTCACCCCTCCACTTT
CDR3aa: CASSPDSYNSPLHF

abundance: few
d_gene: -
v_gene: TRBV7-9
j_gene: TRBJ2-5
CDR3nt: TGTGCCAGCAGTCCAGGGTGGAGAGAGACCCAGTACTTC
CDR3aa: CASSPGWRETQYF